Following are 17 T cell receptor beta chains from one sample sequenced in a study of T-cell reconstitution after alpha-beta-depleted transplantation in children (dated by TCRdb to 2016 to 2017). Receptor amplification or capture employed PCR. For sequencing, an Illumina HiSeq 2500 was employed. To normalize quantification of the TCRbeta repertoire, the TCR libraries were built with molecular barcoding that relied on unique molecular identifiers. Through fastp at Q25 and MiXCR, TCRdb rebuilt clones from the public reads, retaining in-frame beta chains. Rows matching on CDR3 protein sequence are summarized as one entry with the most common DNA and genes. This sample is represented by 250,000 to 400,000 distinct CDR3 sequences; approximately 23% of them were singletons. Clones ranked in the top ten supply approximately 10% of the sample. Read against the paper, the sample's treatment or condition label means: allogeneic hematopoietic cell transplantation with graft depleted of TCRalphabeta T cells and CD19 B cells.

The sample was PBMCs, mostly from graft donor cells, taken 180 days after TCRalphabeta/CD19-depleted stem cell transplant. These TCRs come from a male patient younger than 18 who had a stem cell transplant for acute lymphoblastic leukemia, so the T cells may come from the graft donor.

The chain is built from TRBV2 and TRBJ2-5; TRBD2 agrees at 7 bases. Germline CDR1 SNHLY, CDR2 FYNNEI. V trimming: 6 bases; J trimming: 5 bases; junction bases outside the gene matches: 3. This CDR3 is 12 amino acids long. CDR3 in DNA: TGTGCCAGCAGGAGCGGGATGGAGACCCAGTACTTC. Residues: CASRSGMETQYF.

The rearrangement uses TRBV5-1 and TRBJ2-2; the match to TRBD2 covers 9 bases. CDR1 SGHRS and CDR2 YFSETQ come from the germline V gene. With 2 bases clipped from V and 4 bases from J, the junction kept 6 bases outside the gene matches. The CDR3 runs to 16 residues. Here the CDR3 reads CASSFIAGEGTGELFF. The CDR3 bases are TGCGCCAGCAGCTTTATAGCGGGAGAGGGCACCGGGGAGCTGTTTTTT.

This chain connects TRBV10-1 to TRBJ2-7; TRBD2 agrees at 7 bases. With V trimmed by 5 bases and J by 4 bases, 5 bases remained unmatched. Germline CDR1 WNHNN, CDR2 SYGVQD (reference sequence). The CDR3 is 13 residues long. CDR3 in amino acids: CASSSGELYEQYF. As DNA, the CDR3 is TGCGCCAGCAGTAGCGGGGAGCTTTACGAGCAGTACTTC.

CDR3 DNA sequence: TGTGCCAGCAGTCCTAGCGGGAGGGCGCCAGATACGCAGTATTTT. Its protein is CASSPSGRAPDTQYF. The rearrangement uses TRBV27 and TRBJ2-3; 12 bases match TRBD2. The V gene's germline CDR1 is MNHEY and CDR2 SMNVEV (reference sequence). This CDR3 contains 15 residues. The V gene end was trimmed by 5 bases and the J gene end by 4 bases; junction bases not matched to a gene: 4.

The chain couples TRBV12-3 or TRBV12-4 to TRBJ2-3; 14 bases map to TRBD2. The CDR3 sequence is 16 residues long. V shed 7 bases and J 5 bases; nucleotides not matched to a gene: 8. The CDR3 region is CASTGTSGGLGDTQYF. DNA of the CDR3: TGTGCCAGCACCGGGACTAGCGGGGGTCTTGGAGATACGCAGTATTTT.

This clonotype has more than one count but fewer than ten. The genes are TRBV12-3 or TRBV12-4 and TRBJ2-5; D is ambiguous. The CDR3 has 13 residues. The germline V and J ends were trimmed by 2 bases and 2 bases, with 6 bases remaining between them. The CDR3, as DNA: TGTGCCAGCAGTTTAATCGGGCAAGAGACCCAGTACTTC. Its protein is CASSLIGQETQYF.

The genes are TRBV29-1 and TRBJ1-1; TRBD1 aligns across 8 bases. The germline CDR1 and CDR2 sequences are SQVTM and ANQGSEA. The CDR3 is 12 residues long. V shed 7 bases and J 6 bases; nucleotides not matched to a gene: 7. The CDR3 sequence is CSAFAGQAEAFF. CDR3 coding DNA: TGCAGCGCCTTCGCGGGACAGGCTGAAGCTTTCTTT.

This clonotype was found a few times. This chain joins TRBV9 and TRBJ1-1, with TRBD1 identical over 7 bases. Trimming removed 3 bases from V and 1 base from J; junction bases left unmatched: 6. Germline V lookup: CDR1 SGDLS, CDR2 YYNGEE. The CDR3 sequence is 15 residues long. CDR3 bases: TGTGCCAGCAGCGCCCAGCGGACAGGGAACACTGAAGCTTTCTTT. Amino acid sequence: CASSAQRTGNTEAFF.

This clonotype was observed a handful of times. V is TRBV4-2 and J is TRBJ1-3, with 7 positions matching TRBD1. The V and J ends lost 1 base and 0 bases, in that order; junction bases with no gene match: 6. CDR1 LGHNA and CDR2 YNFKEQ come from the germline V gene. This CDR3 is built from 17 residues. The chain's CDR3 is CASSQARQGFSGNTIYF. CDR3 DNA sequence: TGTGCCAGCAGCCAAGCTCGACAGGGTTTCTCTGGAAACACCATATATTTT.

The gene calls are TRBV20-1 and TRBJ2-7; D call uncertain. Trimming took off 1 base at V and 6 bases at J, with 16 bases between the two ends. The CDR3 sequence is 14 residues long. Germline lookup yields CDR1 DFQATT and CDR2 SNEGSKA (reference sequence). CDR3 protein: CSARVIPIGGEQYF. In nucleotides, the CDR3 is TGCAGTGCTAGAGTGATCCCTATAGGCGGCGAGCAGTACTTC.

This sequence joins TRBV20-1 and TRBJ2-3; 7 bases line up with TRBD2. V lost 6 bases, J lost 2 bases, and 11 bases stayed unmatched. This CDR3 is built from 15 residues. CDR1 and CDR2 from the germline V gene are DFQATT and SNEGSKA (reference sequence). The CDR3 sequence: CSARGREAPTDTQYF. CDR3 bases: TGCAGTGCGAGGGGACGGGAGGCCCCCACAGATACGCAGTATTTT.

J is TRBJ2-1 and V is TRBV19; no clear D. V lost 3 bases and J 4 bases, leaving 7 bases between the germline ends. Germline-derived CDR1 and CDR2 are LNHDA and SQIVND (reference sequence). CDR3 length equals 13 residues. CDR3 DNA sequence: TGTGCCAGTAGTATTATCAGTTACAATGAGCAGTTCTTC. Translation gives CASSIISYNEQFF.

The J gene is TRBJ2-6, the V gene TRBV20-1, with D unresolved. The CDR3 is 18 residues long. Between the trimmed V and J ends, which lost 0 bases and 0 bases, there was a span of 15 bases. Germline V lookup: CDR1 DFQATT, CDR2 SNEGSKA (reference sequence). CDR3: CSARDEGRLYSGANVLTF. Here the CDR3 DNA reads TGCAGTGCTAGAGATGAAGGCAGGCTTTACTCTGGGGCCAACGTCCTGACTTTC.

This clonotype appeared once. This chain connects TRBV11-1 to TRBJ1-2; D not certain. The CDR3 has 15 residues. With 4 bases removed from V and 8 bases from J, the gap between germline ends came to 20 bases. Germline values: CDR1 SGHAT, CDR2 FQDESV (reference sequence). DNA for the CDR3: TGTGCCAGCAGCTCCGGCCCCGGGGTCTTAAGGGGCTACACCTTC. It translates to CASSSGPGVLRGYTF.

The chain has TRBV29-1 and TRBJ2-7; D not resolved. V dropped 1 base and J dropped 0 bases, with 1 base sitting between them. Germline CDR1 and CDR2: SQVTM and ANQGSEA. The CDR3 contains 11 residues. The CDR3 DNA is TGCAGCGTTGAAGGCTCCTACGAGCAGTACTTC. This translates into CSVEGSYEQYF.

V is TRBV5-1 and J is TRBJ2-7; maybe TRBD1 (5 bases). V lost 0 bases to trimming and J lost 7 bases, with 14 bases between them. The germline gives CDR1 SGHRS, CDR2 YFSETQ. The CDR3 runs to 14 residues. The CDR3 protein is CASSLGQGEGEQYF. CDR3 in DNA: TGCGCCAGCAGCTTGGGGCAGGGCGAAGGAGAGCAGTACTTC.

The chain couples TRBV4-1 to TRBJ2-4; D is undetermined. This CDR3 region has 12 residues. The ends were cut back, 4 bases at V and 8 bases at J, with 9 bases in the middle. CDR1 is MGHRA, CDR2 YSYEKL, per germline. CDR3: CASSLSDHIQYF. CDR3 sequence (DNA): TGCGCCAGCAGCCTCTCTGACCACATTCAGTACTTC.